This T cell receptor (beta chain) was documented in a study of shared clonotypes between healthy human individuals (TCRdb year 2020). Study-wide context: Three men and two women, aged 18 to 49 years, made up the cohort. To estimate repertoire size and how much clonotypes are shared between individuals, the study performed deep sequencing of blood TCR repertoires from a few healthy adults. Per donor, three plates each were used for CD4 naive and CD4 memory, two for CD8 naive, and one for CD8 memory. Leukapheresis yielded between about 0.85 and 9 billion PBMCs per donor. To increase sequencing depth and limit assay-specific biases, different laboratories used diverse techniques to prepare libraries and sequence TCR repertoires.

Using the deep immunoSEQ assay, TCR CDR3 regions were amplified from genomic DNA by multiplex PCR. For each cell subset, the extracted genomic DNA was distributed evenly across all wells of several immunoSEQ 96-well plates, and each plate served as one replicate. Each replicate PCR for sorted subsets received roughly 0.2 ug genomic DNA, equal to about 30,000 T cell genomes. The purified libraries were quantified using a Qubit 3.0 fluorometer, sized with a Bioanalyzer 2100, and then quantified again using the KAPA Library Quantification kit. A separate single-read 150-cycle Illumina NextSeq 550 flow cell was used to sequence each immunoSEQ 96-well plate. The source study handled its data this way. Because the immunoSEQ output held only junctional sequences and lacked quality scores, the filtering could not match the filtering applied to full-length reads. Sequences were annotated with PyIR, a Python wrapper for IgBLAST v1.9, and V/J genes and CDR3 were assigned using IMGT germline references. Reads were filtered out if the reads had weak V/J assignments (E-value above 1e-6), no CDR3, stop codons, out-of-frame junctions, or ambiguous translated residues. A V3J clonotype was defined by an identical inferred V gene, J gene, and CDR3 amino acid sequence. Percentage overlap between repertoires was computed as shared unique clonotypes divided by the size of the smaller repertoire. Richness of each repertoire was evaluated using RTK rarefaction, the Chao1 estimator, and Recon v2.1 estimates of unobserved clonotypes. Generation probabilities for all TCRbeta clonotypes obtained by the gDNA method from four donors were computed using OLGA. The immuneACCESS repertoire file appears here via TCRdb, limited to in-frame rearrangements. These files lack a portion of the clones; in checked studies, under half of the deficit traces to unresolved V genes, and the cause of the others is not known. The D gene and trimming were derived from the DNA, and the V and J assignments and clone size from that table. The sample table lists 1.6 million or so clones, roughly 97% of them with a count of one. The ten largest account for over 1% of the sample.

Of note for this clone: Its antigen target is currently unknown. There are no base qualities to consult, and no much larger clone falls within one base.

The donors were healthy, HIV-negative adults with no recently reported acute infections or vaccinations. Every donor was a Caucasian adult living in Nashville, Tennessee, USA. CD4+ T cells were enriched by magnetic negative selection, after which naive cells were positively selected on CD45RA and the negative fraction was taken as the memory subset. After blood collection by leukapheresis, PBMCs were isolated using Ficoll-Histopaque density gradient centrifugation and then cryopreserved in the vapor phase of liquid nitrogen. Purity and quantity of every magnetically sorted T cell population were checked by analytical flow cytometry. Genomic DNA was isolated from every sorted fraction and measured by UV absorbance on a Nanodrop 2000c. General findings and caveats noted by the study authors: The genetic and exposure-history diversity represented was limited by the small number of donors. Approximately 5% of naive CD4, around 3.5% of naive CD8, approximately 2% of memory CD4, and about 0.4% of memory CD8 clonotypes were shared across several donors. Based on pairwise subsampling, the degree of clonotype sharing among donors was expected to be affected by sequencing depth. Sampling was restricted to blood, and TCR repertoires in tissues likely differ from the TCR repertoires found in blood. Incomplete sequencing was indicated by rarefaction of sorted-subset datasets, despite the large sequencing depth. Higher generation probabilities were observed for clonotypes shared by all four sorted-subset donors than for non-shared clonotypes. Naive subsets generally had larger estimated clonotype richness than memory subsets did.

Between the V and J ends, shortened by 5 bases and 0 bases respectively, the junction contains 10 bases. CDR1 and CDR2, looked up from the germline V gene, are SGHNT and YENEEA. Measured from the cysteine to the phenylalanine, the CDR3 is 15 residues long. Kept here is only the CDR3 DNA, which spans 45 bases and is read in frame from base 1. Sequences were obtained from naive CD4+ T cells sorted from blood. The cell subset or site label corresponds to: CD45RA+ positively selected. Recombination connected TRBV11-3 to TRBJ2-2; perhaps TRBD2 is the D gene, with 5 bases matching. This receptor was identified in a man aged 30-40 years in good health. The CDR3 reads as follows: CASSQRTTNTGELFF. Here is the DNA: TGTGCCAGCAGCCAGCGGACCACGAACACCGGGGAGCTGTTTTTT. Extended through the reference TRBV11-3 and TRBJ2-2 proteins, this CDR3 yields the full variable domain: EAGVVQSPRYKIIEKKQPVAFWCNPISGHNTLYWYLQNLGQGPELLIRYENEEAVDDSQLPKDRFSAERLKGVDSTLKIQPAELGDSAVYLCASSQRTTNTGELFFGEGSRLTVL.